The 25 T cell receptor beta chains in this list originate from one sample, sequenced in a study of post-analysis software for immune sequencing data. Study-level findings and limits: Elevated frequency relative to controls characterized a handful of TRBV segments in patients, TRBV5-6, TRBV5-1 and TRBV20-1 among them.

Each TCR beta cDNA library carried unique molecular identifiers. A single record per CDR3 protein comes from TCRdb applying MiXCR to the PCR reads. The data hold roughly 600,000 distinct CDR3 sequences, with 44% observed a single time. These TCRs are of unknown antigen specificity. The sequenced sample was blood. Every receptor here comes from a girl under 18 with multiple sclerosis.

The chain links TRBV5-1 to TRBJ2-1, with 8 nucleotides matching TRBD2. Germline V gene lookup returns CDR1 SGHRS and CDR2 YFSETQ. This CDR3 spans 19 amino acids. Losses at the gene ends were 0 bases for V and 0 bases for J; bases not matched to a gene: 11. The CDR3 sequence: CASSLGVAGPGSSYNEQFF. In DNA, the CDR3 is TGCGCCAGCAGCTTGGGGGTAGCGGGGCCTGGAAGCTCCTACAATGAGCAGTTCTTC. Full variable domain (missing parts from reference TRBV5-1 and TRBJ2-1): KAGVTQTPRYLIKTRGQQVTLSCSPISGHRSVSWYQQTPGQGLQFLFEYFSETQRNKGNFPGRFSGRQFSNSRSEMNVSTLELGDSALYLCASSLGVAGPGSSYNEQFFGPGTRLTVL.

This clonotype appeared a few times. V and J are TRBV12-3 or TRBV12-4 and TRBJ1-4; D gene uncertain. The ends were cut back, 6 bases at V and 8 bases at J, with 16 bases in the middle. This CDR3 spans 14 amino acids. The CDR3 sequence is CASSPGVSREKLFF. In DNA, the CDR3 is TGTGCCAGCAGCCCCGGGGTATCTCGAGAAAAACTGTTTTTT.

This clonotype has a handful of counts. The CDR3 DNA follows: TGTGCTAGTGGTCGATCCCGCCTAAGCGACGAGCAGTTCTTC. It codes for CASGRSRLSDEQFF. The chain recombines TRBV12-5 with TRBJ2-1; the D is unclear. V dropped 5 bases and J dropped 10 bases, with 18 bases sitting between them. CDR3 length: 14 amino acids. CDR1 and CDR2 from the germline V gene are LGHNT and FRNRAP.

This clonotype turned up a few times. This sequence joins TRBV12-3 or TRBV12-4 and TRBJ1-5; no definite D call. The CDR3 totals 13 residues. V lost 4 bases and J lost 4, with 8 bases in between. As DNA, the CDR3 is TGTGCCAGCAGTTCGCTCGGAAATCAGCCCCAGCATTTT. Translating it yields CASSSLGNQPQHF.

This clonotype was recorded a few times. The rearrangement uses TRBV7-9 and TRBJ1-1; unclear D gene. Trimming pared 1 base from V and 5 bases from J, leaving 5 bases between. CDR1 is SEHNR and CDR2 is FQNEAQ in the germline V gene (reference sequence). The CDR3 runs to 12 residues. DNA for the CDR3: TGTGCCAGCAGCTTAGGTTGGACTGAAGCTTTCTTT. Encoded protein: CASSLGWTEAFF.

The sample holds a few counts of this clonotype. The chain employs TRBV4-1 and TRBJ2-1; TRBD1 matches at 9 bases. CDR3 size: 16 residues. Germline V gives CDR1 MGHRA, CDR2 YSYEKL. The J segment lost 7 bases and the V segment lost 0 bases, leaving 7 bases of the junction unmatched. The CDR3 bases are TGCGCCAGCAGCCAAGATCGGACAGGGGAAAGAAATGAGCAGTTCTTC. Protein: CASSQDRTGERNEQFF.

The chain joins TRBV12-3 or TRBV12-4 to TRBJ2-3; TRBD2 aligns across 8 bases. The CDR3 length is 15 residues. Germline trimming cut 6 bases from V and 4 bases from J; bases unmatched to any gene: 9. The DNA of the CDR3 is TGTGCCAGCAGGGCGAGTAGCGGGGTATCAGATACGCAGTATTTT. Amino acid sequence: CASRASSGVSDTQYF.

This clonotype was observed a handful of times. The chain links TRBV7-3 to TRBJ2-1; 10 bases are a match to TRBD2. CDR3 size: 15 residues. With V trimmed by 8 bases and J by 3 bases, 7 bases remained unmatched. CDR1 is SGHTA and CDR2 is FQGTGA in the germline V gene. CDR3 residues: CASGIAGGNYNEQFF. The CDR3 region has the DNA TGTGCCAGCGGGATAGCGGGGGGTAACTACAATGAGCAGTTCTTC.

The V gene is TRBV7-9, the J gene TRBJ2-7; perhaps D is TRBD1 or TRBD2 (5 bases each). The V gene's germline CDR1 is SEHNR and CDR2 FQNEAQ (reference sequence). The germline V and J ends were trimmed by 3 bases and 2 bases, with 11 bases remaining between them. CDR3 length: 14 amino acids. The CDR3 is CASSFTGPTYEQYF. In nucleotides, the CDR3 is TGTGCCAGCAGCTTTACGGGACCCACCTACGAGCAGTACTTC.

The chain uses TRBV24-1 and TRBJ2-1; perhaps D is TRBD1 or TRBD2 (6 bases each). Germline-derived CDR1 and CDR2 are KGHDR and SFDVKD. V was shortened by 1 base and J by 7 bases, with 10 bases between the two germline ends. This CDR3 is 14 amino acids long. CDR3 protein: CATSDFGGGNEQFF. DNA of the CDR3: TGTGCCACCAGTGATTTTGGAGGGGGGAATGAGCAGTTCTTC.

The chain couples TRBV12-3 or TRBV12-4 to TRBJ1-1, with D possibly TRBD1 on 5 matching bases. Deletions cut 4 bases from V and 7 bases from J, with 16 bases between. This CDR3 comprises 14 residues. The CDR3 nucleotides read TGTGCCAGCAGTTACCTTTTGGGGGAGGATGAAGCTTTCTTT. Encoded protein: CASSYLLGEDEAFF.

V and J are TRBV15 and TRBJ2-6; no clear D gene. The V gene's germline CDR1 is LNHNV and CDR2 YYDKDF (reference sequence). The CDR3 consists of 16 residues. V shed 5 bases and J shed 0 bases, with 11 bases lying between them. DNA for the CDR3: TGTGCCACCAGCCCTCGCAAGGGCTCTGGGGCCAACGTCCTGACTTTC. Encoded protein: CATSPRKGSGANVLTF.

This clonotype has just a few counts. The V and J genes are TRBV3-1 and TRBJ2-5, with 10 bases matching TRBD1. The V and J ends lost 3 bases and 4 bases, in that order; junction bases with no gene match: 8. CDR3 length equals 16 residues. Germline values: CDR1 LGHDT, CDR2 YNNKEL (reference sequence). CDR3 sequence reads: CASSQGGTGDRETQYF. In nucleotides, the CDR3 is TGTGCCAGCAGCCAGGGCGGGACAGGGGACAGAGAGACCCAGTACTTC.

The chain combines TRBV9 with TRBJ2-1; the match to TRBD2 covers 10 bases. The CDR3 spans 16 residues. Losses at the gene ends were 3 bases for V and 6 bases for J; bases not matched to a gene: 9. Germline CDR1 and CDR2: SGDLS and YYNGEE. Here the CDR3 reads CASSEGPSGSGNEQFF. The CDR3 nucleotides are TGTGCCAGCAGCGAGGGACCTAGCGGGAGCGGCAATGAGCAGTTCTTC. The entire variable domain, with the rest obtained from reference TRBV9 and TRBJ2-1, is as follows: DSGVTQTPKHLITATGQRVTLRCSPRSGDLSVYWYQQSLDQGLQFLIQYYNGEERAKGNILERFSAQQFPDLHSELNLSSLELGDSALYFCASSEGPSGSGNEQFFGPGTRLTVL.

The chain uses TRBV6-1 and TRBJ2-4, with D unresolved. Matching the DNA end better, TRBJ2-5 makes the J call doubtful. The CDR3 consists of 14 residues. Germline CDR1 and CDR2: MNHNS and SASEGT. The CDR3, as DNA: TGTGCCAGCAGCGGAAAGGGATTAGGAGAGACCCAGTACTTC. Its protein is CASSGKGLGETQYF.

The V and J genes are TRBV5-1 and TRBJ2-2; D ambiguous. Trimming took off 4 bases at V and 2 bases at J, with 9 bases between the two ends. Germline lookup yields CDR1 SGHRS and CDR2 YFSETQ. The CDR3 spans 14 residues. CDR3 amino acids: CASSPRHNTGELFF. DNA of the CDR3: TGCGCCAGCAGCCCCAGACACAACACCGGGGAGCTGTTTTTT.

The chain carries TRBV5-1 and TRBJ2-6; D is unclear. The CDR3 has 17 residues. Germline CDR1 is SGHRS and CDR2 is YFSETQ. The germline V and J ends were trimmed by 0 bases and 0 bases, with 10 bases remaining between them. Here the CDR3 DNA reads TGCGCCAGCAGCTTGGGCCACGGTGCCTCTGGGGCCAACGTCCTGACTTTC. Translated, it gives CASSLGHGASGANVLTF.

This clonotype was observed many times. This chain uses TRBV10-3 with TRBJ2-3; D uncertain. Germline loops: CDR1 ENHRY, CDR2 SYGVKD. The V end lost 0 bases, the J end lost 2 bases, and 3 bases lay between the germline ends. This CDR3 spans 13 amino acids. CDR3 protein: CAISESDTDTQYF. CDR3 sequence (DNA): TGTGCCATCAGTGAGTCGGACACAGATACGCAGTATTTT.

Ten or more counts support this clonotype. This chain uses TRBV15 with TRBJ2-7; D ambiguous. The germline V gene has CDR1 LNHNV and CDR2 YYDKDF (reference sequence). The V end lost 0 bases, the J end lost 4 bases, and 4 bases lay between the germline ends. The CDR3 has 12 residues. The CDR3 sequence: CATSRDGYEQYF. In nucleotides, the CDR3 is TGTGCCACCAGCAGAGATGGATACGAGCAGTACTTC.

The CDR3 here is CSDWTGTEAFF. DNA for the CDR3: TGCAGCGATTGGACTGGCACTGAAGCTTTCTTT. This chain connects TRBV29-1 to TRBJ1-1; D gene uncertain. CDR1 and CDR2 (germline): SQVTM, ANQGSEA. The ends were cut back, 7 bases at V and 4 bases at J, with 10 bases in the middle. The CDR3 sequence is 11 residues long. The variable domain in full, completed from reference TRBV29-1 and TRBJ1-1, reads SAVISQKPSRDICQRGTSLTIQCQVDSQVTMMFWYRQQPGQSLTLIATANQGSEATYESGFVIDKFPISRPNLTFSTLTVSNMSPEDSSIYLCSDWTGTEAFFGQGTRLTVV.

This chain joins TRBV7-2 and TRBJ2-2; D call uncertain. V dropped 4 bases and J dropped 4 bases, with 13 bases sitting between them. The CDR3 is 15 residues long. Germline lookup yields CDR1 SGHTA and CDR2 FQGNSA. For the CDR3, the DNA is TGTGCCAGCAGCTCCCAGACTGGCTCCACCGGGGAGCTGTTTTTT. Its translation: CASSSQTGSTGELFF.

V and J are TRBV29-1 and TRBJ2-7; 9 bases match TRBD2. The end of the DNA is better explained by TRBJ2-5, so the J call may be wrong. The CDR3 is 14 amino acids. Per the germline V gene, CDR1 is SQVTM and CDR2 is ANQGSEA. Here the CDR3 reads CSVEGLADQETQYF. DNA for the CDR3: TGCAGCGTTGAAGGACTAGCGGACCAAGAGACCCAGTACTTC.

The chain recombines TRBV4-1 with TRBJ2-7; the match to TRBD2 covers 13 bases. Trimming at V came to 0 bases and at J to 1 base, leaving 12 bases not matched to a gene. Per the germline V gene, CDR1 is MGHRA and CDR2 is YSYEKL. CDR3 length equals 20 residues. This chain's CDR3 is CASSQDAYGTSGRGSYEQYF. In DNA form, the CDR3 reads TGCGCCAGCAGCCAAGACGCTTATGGAACTAGCGGGAGGGGATCCTACGAGCAGTACTTC.

The chain has TRBV9 and TRBJ2-2, with 10 bases that match TRBD2. Germline values: CDR1 SGDLS, CDR2 YYNGEE. The V and J ends lost 3 bases and 4 bases, in that order; junction bases with no gene match: 3. CDR3 length: 15 amino acids. The CDR3: CASSAIAGGTGELFF. CDR3 in DNA: TGTGCCAGCAGCGCGATAGCGGGAGGCACCGGGGAGCTGTTTTTT.

The gene calls are TRBV6-5 and TRBJ2-6; D is unresolved. Germline V lookup: CDR1 MNHEY, CDR2 SVGAGI. The V end lost 5 bases, the J end lost 3 bases, and 11 bases lay between the germline ends. The CDR3 has 15 residues. DNA for the CDR3: TGTGCCAGCAGTGGAGCAACGGGTGGGGCCAACGTCCTGACTTTC. Translated: CASSGATGGANVLTF.